Below, 6 T cell receptor beta chains from the same sample are listed, as sequenced in a study of CD8 T cells in Susac syndrome. A quantity of about 0.5 to 1 ug RNA underwent reverse transcription using random hexamers. TCRdb independently ran MiXCR on the immunoSEQ multiplex PCR reads; one entry per CDR3 protein. In the table there are around 190,000 distinct CDR3 sequences, about 95% of which are singletons. The sample consisted of CD4+ T cells from PBMCs. The receptors originated from a human donor in good health.

The chain uses TRBV30 and TRBJ1-2; no reliable D call. From germline, CDR1 is GTSNPN and CDR2 SVGIG (reference sequence). CDR3 size: 11 residues. Deletions cut 4 bases from V and 8 bases from J, with 11 bases between. CDR3 sequence reads: CAWNFGRGYTF. The CDR3 DNA reads TGTGCCTGGAATTTTGGCCGGGGCTACACCTTC.

This sequence joins TRBV9 and TRBJ1-3; a weak D match, TRBD1 (6 bases). V was cut by 4 bases and J by 5 bases, with 13 bases left in between. Germline-derived CDR1 and CDR2 are SGDLS and YYNGEE. This CDR3 contains 14 residues. The CDR3 loop is CASSSGDGRNTIYF. DNA for the CDR3: TGTGCCAGCAGCTCAGGGGACGGGAGAAACACCATATATTTT.

This clonotype was seen a single time. The chain recombines TRBV7-3 with TRBJ2-4; perhaps TRBD1 as D (5 bases). The CDR3 covers 13 residues. The ends were cut back, 2 bases at V and 8 bases at J, with 10 bases in the middle. CDR1 is SGHTA and CDR2 is FQGTGA in the germline V gene. The CDR3 here is CASSLGAPDIQYF. Written as DNA, the CDR3 is TGTGCCAGCAGCTTAGGGGCTCCGGACATTCAGTACTTC.

V usage is TRBV6-2 or TRBV6-3 and J usage is TRBJ2-1, with D perhaps matching TRBD2 (6 bases). The CDR3 runs to 12 residues. Germline V gene lookup returns CDR1 MNHEY and CDR2 SVGEGT. The ends were cut back, 7 bases at V and 13 bases at J, with 17 bases in the middle. The CDR3 loop reads CASNQPGLAQFF. DNA of the CDR3: TGTGCCAGCAACCAACCGGGACTTGCTCAGTTCTTC.

A word on this clonotype: Mismatch with germline at one junction end may stem from a read error. V usage is TRBV7-3 and J usage is TRBJ2-1; TRBD2 agrees at 7 bases. The CDR3 is 14 residues long. Germline V gives CDR1 SGHTA, CDR2 FQGTGA. In DNA, the CDR3 is TGTGCCAGCAGCGTAACGGGAGGAGGCGATGAGCAGTTCTTC. The encoded protein is CASSVTGGGDEQFF.

This chain links TRBV5-1 with TRBJ1-1, with D unclear. V lost 0 bases to trimming and J lost 4 bases, with 13 bases between them. The CDR3 spans 15 residues. Germline V gene lookup returns CDR1 SGHRS and CDR2 YFSETQ. CDR3 amino acids: CASSLVEGSVTEAFF. CDR3 nucleotide sequence: TGCGCCAGCAGCTTGGTTGAGGGATCGGTCACTGAAGCTTTCTTT.